This T cell receptor (beta chain) was found in a study of blood T cell repertoires in COVID-19. Across the study: The origin of the acute and convalescent COVID-19 samples was the United States, Italy and Spain.

The assay was immunoSEQ multiplex PCR, and TCRdb's table has in-frame clones only and misses some. The table has 380,000 or so clones, approximately 88% seen once. CDR3 length equals 16 residues. V lost 4 bases to trimming and J lost 4 bases, with 20 bases between them. CDR1 is SGDLS, CDR2 YYNGEE, per germline. The V call is TRBV9, the J call TRBJ1-2, with D possibly being TRBD1 (6 bases). The origin of this receptor is a man in his forties or fifties with acute or convalescent COVID-19. Sequencing was carried out using peripheral blood. The chain's CDR3 is CASSPTSKDRAYGYTF. CDR3 coding DNA: TGTGCCAGCAGCCCTACATCGAAGGACAGAGCCTATGGCTACACCTTC.